This T cell receptor beta chain is drawn from a study of neurological immune-mediated disorders. Each sorted-subset library came from 800,000 to 1,000,000 CD4+ or CD8+ T cells. This clonotype was recorded many times. Its antigen remains unidentified. The cDNA was synthesized by 5'RACE incorporating 10-nucleotide random UMIs. TCRdb reprocessed the 5' RACE reads with MiXCR, giving one entry per CDR3 protein. This sample has roughly 18,000 distinct CDR3 sequences, with around 13% found just once. Study-wide findings and caveats: None of the CDR3 amino acid sequences of expanded clones were shared across subjects, and this suggested private repertoires in all groups.

Germline V CDR1 and CDR2: SGHTA, FQGNSA. V was cut by 1 base and J by 8 bases, with 23 bases left in between. The CDR3 length is 17 residues. The clonotype was recovered from a woman aged 60-70 years with HTLV-1-associated myelopathy (HAM/TSP). This sequence joins TRBV7-2 and TRBJ1-2; no reliable D call. Sequenced input: CD4+ T cells from blood. The CDR3 loop is CASSLVGQVLGIFGYTF. CDR3 DNA: TGTGCCAGCAGCTTAGTGGGCCAGGTTCTAGGAATATTCGGCTACACCTTC.